Following are 14 T cell receptor beta chains from one sample sequenced in a study of blood T cells in healthy people across ages. A J-beta primer mix and a sample-barcoded 5' primer were used in a second PCR of roughly 6 to 11 cycles. TCRdb ran MiXCR on the 5' RACE reads and lists one entry per CDR3 protein. The sample has 1.4 million to 1.5 million distinct CDR3 sequences, 42% seen once. The sequencing sample was made of blood. The receptors originated from a woman aged 18-30 years in good health.

This clonotype has a handful of counts. The junction departs from the called germline gene at one end, perhaps through a read error. The chain joins TRBV25-1 to TRBJ2-3, with 9 bases lining up with TRBD1. The CDR3 contains 16 residues. CDR1 is MGHDK, CDR2 SYGVNS, per germline. The CDR3 sequence: CASSDMDRGFTDTQYF. The CDR3 DNA sequence: TGTGCCAGCAGTGATATGGACAGGGGTTTCACAGATACTCAGTATTTT.

The chain is built from TRBV20-1 and TRBJ2-7; no firm D call. This CDR3 comprises 13 residues. V lost 1 base and J 0 bases, leaving 7 bases between the germline ends. Per germline, CDR1 DFQATT and CDR2 SNEGSKA (reference sequence). The CDR3 loop is CSARARSSYEQYF. CDR3 coding DNA: TGCAGTGCTAGAGCCCGCTCCTCCTACGAGCAGTACTTC.

The table lists this clonotype with a count of one. V gene TRBV2 combines with J gene TRBJ1-2; possible D gene TRBD1, 5 bases. CDR3 length: 17 amino acids. Germline V gene sequence: CDR1 SNHLY, CDR2 FYNNEI. V dropped 0 bases and J dropped 4 bases, with 18 bases sitting between them. This CDR3 reads CASSEAKGVGAPYGYTF. CDR3 coding DNA: TGTGCCAGCAGTGAAGCGAAGGGTGTTGGGGCGCCCTATGGCTACACCTTC.

In its sample, this clonotype was seen a few times. This chain joins TRBV7-3 and TRBJ2-1; D call uncertain. The CDR3 is 14 amino acids. Trimming stripped 3 bases from V and 2 bases from J, with 8 bases between. The germline CDR1 and CDR2 sequences are SGHTA and FQGTGA. The CDR3 DNA is TGTGCCAGCAGCTTCAGTTGGCCCTACAATGAGCAGTTCTTC. It specifies CASSFSWPYNEQFF.

In its sample, this clonotype was seen a few times. The rearrangement joins TRBV3-1 to TRBJ1-5; D ambiguous. The CDR3 has 14 residues. CDR1 is LGHDT, CDR2 YNNKEL, per germline (reference sequence). The V end lost 2 bases, the J end lost 0 bases, and 5 bases lay between the germline ends. As DNA, the CDR3 is TGTGCCAGCAGCCAATACGGTAGCAATCAGCCCCAGCATTTT. It yields the protein CASSQYGSNQPQHF.

As to this clonotype: An end of the junction does not agree with germline; a read error may underlie this. This chain connects TRBV20-1 to TRBJ2-5; D unresolved. There are 12 residues in the CDR3. The V gene's germline CDR1 is DFQATT and CDR2 SNEGSKA (reference sequence). In nucleotides, the CDR3 is TGCTGTGCCGGCGGAGTTAGAGAGACCCAGTACTTC. It specifies CCAGGVRETQYF.

This sequence joins TRBV4-2 and TRBJ2-5, with 11 bases identical to TRBD2. Unmatched junction bases numbered 18, after V lost 4 bases and J lost 11 bases. The CDR3 consists of 17 residues. The germline CDR1 and CDR2 sequences are LGHNA and YNFKEQ. In DNA, the CDR3 is TGTGCCAGCAGCCCCGTGGGTGGGACTAGCGGTTACAATGAGCAGTACTTC. It yields the protein CASSPVGGTSGYNEQYF.

This clonotype was seen more than once but under ten times. The rearrangement uses TRBV5-1 and TRBJ2-1, with 13 bases lining up with TRBD2. CDR3 length: 15 residues. Per germline, CDR1 SGHRS and CDR2 YFSETQ. V trimming: 1 base; J trimming: 9 bases; junction bases outside the gene matches: 4. CDR3 protein: CASSLTSGGAGEQFF. In DNA, the CDR3 is TGCGCCAGCAGCTTGACTAGCGGGGGGGCAGGTGAGCAGTTCTTC. Full variable domain (missing parts from reference TRBV5-1 and TRBJ2-1): KAGVTQTPRYLIKTRGQQVTLSCSPISGHRSVSWYQQTPGQGLQFLFEYFSETQRNKGNFPGRFSGRQFSNSRSEMNVSTLELGDSALYLCASSLTSGGAGEQFFGPGTRLTVL.

This clonotype was seen only a few times. The chain recombines TRBV27 with TRBJ2-7; the match to TRBD2 covers 7 bases. CDR1 and CDR2 (germline): MNHEY, SMNVEV (reference sequence). Germline trimming cut 10 bases from V and 3 bases from J; bases unmatched to any gene: 9. The CDR3 extends over 13 amino acids. CDR3 DNA sequence: TGTGCCACCATGACTAGCCCGTACTACGAGCAGTACTTC. Protein sequence: CATMTSPYYEQYF.

The chain joins TRBV6-2 or TRBV6-3 to TRBJ2-5; D is unresolved. The J call may be wrong; the DNA end is better matched by TRBJ2-7. Looked up from germline, CDR1 is MNHEY and CDR2 is SVGEGT. CDR3 length equals 14 residues. The chain's CDR3 is CASSSPGLTIEQYF. In nucleotides, the CDR3 is TGTGCCAGCAGTTCTCCGGGCCTCACTATCGAGCAGTACTTC.

CDR3 region: CAITDRNTQYF. The DNA of the CDR3 is TGTGCCATCACCGACAGAAATACGCAGTATTTT. The chain joins TRBV10-3 to TRBJ2-3; D possibly corresponds to TRBD1 (5 bases). Germline-derived CDR1 and CDR2 are ENHRY and SYGVKD. This CDR3 has 11 amino acids. Trimming shortened V by 7 bases and J by 7 bases, and 9 bases separated the two germline ends.

This clonotype was observed a handful of times. The chain uses TRBV3-1 and TRBJ2-1; D is unclear. V was trimmed by 1 base and J by 10 bases, leaving 17 bases between them. The CDR3 consists of 15 residues. CDR1 and CDR2 (germline): LGHDT, YNNKEL (reference sequence). The CDR3 is CASSQVSLGSPEQFF. In DNA, the CDR3 is TGTGCCAGCAGCCAAGTGTCCCTCGGCTCCCCAGAGCAGTTCTTC.

V and J are TRBV12-5 and TRBJ1-2; perhaps TRBD1 as D (5 bases). The V and J ends lost 4 bases and 4 bases respectively, with 7 bases between them. The CDR3 spans 12 residues. Germline CDR1 is LGHNT and CDR2 is FRNRAP. CDR3 sequence reads: CASGSGTYGYTF. CDR3 sequence (DNA): TGTGCTAGTGGTTCGGGGACCTATGGCTACACCTTC.

This chain joins TRBV7-8 and TRBJ2-3; the D gene is possibly TRBD1 (5 bases). Germline lookup yields CDR1 SGHVS and CDR2 FQNEAQ. The CDR3 consists of 17 residues. V shed 5 bases and J shed 0 bases, with 18 bases lying between them. CDR3 in amino acids: CASSPIEGGASTDTQYF. The CDR3 DNA reads as TGTGCCAGCAGCCCCATTGAAGGTGGGGCTAGCACAGATACGCAGTATTTT. Using reference TRBV7-8 and TRBJ2-3 for the parts outside the CDR3, the full variable domain is GAGVSQSPRYKVAKRGQDVALRCDPISGHVSLFWYQQALGQGPEFLTYFQNEAQLDKSGLPSDRFFAERPEGSVSTLKIQRTQQEDSAVYLCASSPIEGGASTDTQYFGPGTRLTVL.